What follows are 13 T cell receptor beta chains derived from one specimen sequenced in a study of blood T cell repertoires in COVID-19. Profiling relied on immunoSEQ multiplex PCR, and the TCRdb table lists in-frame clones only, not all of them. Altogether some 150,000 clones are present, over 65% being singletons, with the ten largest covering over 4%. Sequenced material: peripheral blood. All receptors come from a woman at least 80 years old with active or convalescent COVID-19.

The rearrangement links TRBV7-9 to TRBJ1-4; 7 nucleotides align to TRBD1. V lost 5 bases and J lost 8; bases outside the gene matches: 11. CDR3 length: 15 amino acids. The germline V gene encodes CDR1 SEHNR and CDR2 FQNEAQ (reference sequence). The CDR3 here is CASSAVKGAGEKLFF. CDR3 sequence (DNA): TGTGCCAGCAGCGCAGTTAAGGGGGCCGGGGAAAAACTGTTTTTT.

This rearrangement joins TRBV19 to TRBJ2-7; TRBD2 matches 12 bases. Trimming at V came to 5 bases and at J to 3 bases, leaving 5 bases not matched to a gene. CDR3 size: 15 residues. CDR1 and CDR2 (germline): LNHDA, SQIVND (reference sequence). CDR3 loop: CASSLRLAGVYEQYF. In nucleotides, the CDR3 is TGTGCCAGTAGTCTCCGACTAGCGGGGGTCTACGAGCAGTACTTC.

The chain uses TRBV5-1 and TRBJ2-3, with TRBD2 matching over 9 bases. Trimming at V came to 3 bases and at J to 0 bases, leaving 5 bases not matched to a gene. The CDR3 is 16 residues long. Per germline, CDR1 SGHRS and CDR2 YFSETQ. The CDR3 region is CASSSGLALSTDTQYF. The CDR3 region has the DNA TGCGCCAGCAGCTCGGGACTAGCACTTAGCACAGATACGCAGTATTTT.

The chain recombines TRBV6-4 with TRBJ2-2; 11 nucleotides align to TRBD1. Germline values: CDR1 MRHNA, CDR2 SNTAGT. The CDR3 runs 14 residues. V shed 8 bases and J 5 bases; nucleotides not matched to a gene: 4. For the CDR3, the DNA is TGTGCCAGCGCGGGGACAGGGGGAACCGGGGAGCTGTTTTTT. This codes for CASAGTGGTGELFF.

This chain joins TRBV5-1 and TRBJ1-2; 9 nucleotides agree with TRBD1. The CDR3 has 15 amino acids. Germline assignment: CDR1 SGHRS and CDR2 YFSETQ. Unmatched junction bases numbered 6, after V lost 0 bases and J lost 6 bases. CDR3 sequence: CASSLGRDRAHGYTF. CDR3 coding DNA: TGCGCCAGCAGCTTGGGCCGGGACAGGGCTCATGGCTACACCTTC.

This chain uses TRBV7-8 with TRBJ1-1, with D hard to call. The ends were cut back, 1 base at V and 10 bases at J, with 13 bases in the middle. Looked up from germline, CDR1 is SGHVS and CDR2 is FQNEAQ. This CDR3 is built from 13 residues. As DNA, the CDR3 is TGTGCCAGCAGCTTAGGCGAGGGATTGAGAGCTTTCTTT. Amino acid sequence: CASSLGEGLRAFF.

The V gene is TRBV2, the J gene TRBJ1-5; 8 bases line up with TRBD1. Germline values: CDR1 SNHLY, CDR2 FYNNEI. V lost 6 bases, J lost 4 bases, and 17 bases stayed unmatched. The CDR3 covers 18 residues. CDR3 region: CASRTKKGQDLANQPQHF. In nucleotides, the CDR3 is TGTGCCAGCAGAACGAAGAAGGGACAGGACTTAGCAAATCAGCCCCAGCATTTT.

The CDR3 reads CASSLALGSSYNEQFF. Written as DNA, the CDR3 is TGTGCCAGCAGCTTAGCGCTGGGGAGCTCCTACAATGAGCAGTTCTTC. This chain connects TRBV7-2 to TRBJ2-1, with a possible D match to TRBD2 (5 bases). The CDR3 is made up of 16 amino acids. V was shortened by 0 bases and J by 0 bases, with 9 bases between the two germline ends. CDR1 and CDR2 (germline): SGHTA, FQGNSA.

CDR3 in amino acids: CASSSGLAGSSSTDTQYF. The CDR3 bases are TGTGCCAGCAGCTCCGGACTAGCGGGGTCCTCTAGCACAGATACGCAGTATTTT. The rearrangement joins TRBV7-6 to TRBJ2-3; 12 bases agree with TRBD2. V gave up 4 bases and J gave up 0 bases; unmatched junction bases: 8. The germline V gene has CDR1 SGHVS and CDR2 FNYEAQ. The CDR3 contains 18 residues.

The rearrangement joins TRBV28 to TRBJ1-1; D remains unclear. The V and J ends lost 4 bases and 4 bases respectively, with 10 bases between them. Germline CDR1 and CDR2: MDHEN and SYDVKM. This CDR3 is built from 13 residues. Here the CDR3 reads CASSYSRGTEAFF. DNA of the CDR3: TGTGCCAGCAGTTATAGTCGGGGCACTGAAGCTTTCTTT.

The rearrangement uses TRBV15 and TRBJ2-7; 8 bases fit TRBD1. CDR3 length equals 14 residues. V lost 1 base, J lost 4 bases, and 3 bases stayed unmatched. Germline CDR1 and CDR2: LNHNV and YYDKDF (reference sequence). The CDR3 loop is CATSRADRAYEQYF. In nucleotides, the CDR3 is TGTGCCACCAGCAGAGCGGACAGGGCTTACGAGCAGTACTTC.

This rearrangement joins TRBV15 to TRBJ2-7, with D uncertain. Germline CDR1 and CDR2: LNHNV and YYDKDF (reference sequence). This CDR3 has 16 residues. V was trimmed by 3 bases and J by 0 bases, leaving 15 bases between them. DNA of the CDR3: TGTGCCACCAGCAGCACCGGAATACAGAGCTCCTACGAGCAGTACTTC. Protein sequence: CATSSTGIQSSYEQYF.

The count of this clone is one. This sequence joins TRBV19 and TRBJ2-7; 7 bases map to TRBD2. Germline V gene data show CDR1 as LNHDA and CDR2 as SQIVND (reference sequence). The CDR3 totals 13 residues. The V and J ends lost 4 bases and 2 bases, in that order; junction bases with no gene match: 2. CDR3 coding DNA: TGTGCCAGTAGTAAGGGACTAACCTACGAGCAGTACTTC. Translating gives CASSKGLTYEQYF.